This T cell receptor beta chain emerged from a study of early T cells in non-severe SARS-CoV-2 infection. Regarding the study as a whole: VDJdb matching skewed toward anti-spike CD8 responses, missing private and CD4 specificities.

CDR1 is SGDLS, CDR2 YYNGEE, per germline. The CDR3 extends over 14 amino acids. Losses at the gene ends were 4 bases for V and 11 bases for J; bases not matched to a gene: 9. This clonotype has ten or more counts. What it binds is unknown. TCRdb reprocessed the 5' RACE reads with MiXCR, giving one entry per CDR3 protein. The sample contains about 63,000 distinct CDR3 sequences, 10% to 15% of which appear only once. V usage is TRBV9 and J usage is TRBJ2-1, with 10 bases aligning to TRBD2. Sequencing was performed on whole blood. This TCR derives from an adult who was a healthcare worker with PCR-confirmed SARS-CoV-2 infection or an uninfected control (not recorded which). In nucleotides, the CDR3 is TGTGCCAGCAGCCCTTCCAGCGGGGGGGCCCAGCAGTTCTTC. Encoded protein: CASSPSSGGAQQFF.